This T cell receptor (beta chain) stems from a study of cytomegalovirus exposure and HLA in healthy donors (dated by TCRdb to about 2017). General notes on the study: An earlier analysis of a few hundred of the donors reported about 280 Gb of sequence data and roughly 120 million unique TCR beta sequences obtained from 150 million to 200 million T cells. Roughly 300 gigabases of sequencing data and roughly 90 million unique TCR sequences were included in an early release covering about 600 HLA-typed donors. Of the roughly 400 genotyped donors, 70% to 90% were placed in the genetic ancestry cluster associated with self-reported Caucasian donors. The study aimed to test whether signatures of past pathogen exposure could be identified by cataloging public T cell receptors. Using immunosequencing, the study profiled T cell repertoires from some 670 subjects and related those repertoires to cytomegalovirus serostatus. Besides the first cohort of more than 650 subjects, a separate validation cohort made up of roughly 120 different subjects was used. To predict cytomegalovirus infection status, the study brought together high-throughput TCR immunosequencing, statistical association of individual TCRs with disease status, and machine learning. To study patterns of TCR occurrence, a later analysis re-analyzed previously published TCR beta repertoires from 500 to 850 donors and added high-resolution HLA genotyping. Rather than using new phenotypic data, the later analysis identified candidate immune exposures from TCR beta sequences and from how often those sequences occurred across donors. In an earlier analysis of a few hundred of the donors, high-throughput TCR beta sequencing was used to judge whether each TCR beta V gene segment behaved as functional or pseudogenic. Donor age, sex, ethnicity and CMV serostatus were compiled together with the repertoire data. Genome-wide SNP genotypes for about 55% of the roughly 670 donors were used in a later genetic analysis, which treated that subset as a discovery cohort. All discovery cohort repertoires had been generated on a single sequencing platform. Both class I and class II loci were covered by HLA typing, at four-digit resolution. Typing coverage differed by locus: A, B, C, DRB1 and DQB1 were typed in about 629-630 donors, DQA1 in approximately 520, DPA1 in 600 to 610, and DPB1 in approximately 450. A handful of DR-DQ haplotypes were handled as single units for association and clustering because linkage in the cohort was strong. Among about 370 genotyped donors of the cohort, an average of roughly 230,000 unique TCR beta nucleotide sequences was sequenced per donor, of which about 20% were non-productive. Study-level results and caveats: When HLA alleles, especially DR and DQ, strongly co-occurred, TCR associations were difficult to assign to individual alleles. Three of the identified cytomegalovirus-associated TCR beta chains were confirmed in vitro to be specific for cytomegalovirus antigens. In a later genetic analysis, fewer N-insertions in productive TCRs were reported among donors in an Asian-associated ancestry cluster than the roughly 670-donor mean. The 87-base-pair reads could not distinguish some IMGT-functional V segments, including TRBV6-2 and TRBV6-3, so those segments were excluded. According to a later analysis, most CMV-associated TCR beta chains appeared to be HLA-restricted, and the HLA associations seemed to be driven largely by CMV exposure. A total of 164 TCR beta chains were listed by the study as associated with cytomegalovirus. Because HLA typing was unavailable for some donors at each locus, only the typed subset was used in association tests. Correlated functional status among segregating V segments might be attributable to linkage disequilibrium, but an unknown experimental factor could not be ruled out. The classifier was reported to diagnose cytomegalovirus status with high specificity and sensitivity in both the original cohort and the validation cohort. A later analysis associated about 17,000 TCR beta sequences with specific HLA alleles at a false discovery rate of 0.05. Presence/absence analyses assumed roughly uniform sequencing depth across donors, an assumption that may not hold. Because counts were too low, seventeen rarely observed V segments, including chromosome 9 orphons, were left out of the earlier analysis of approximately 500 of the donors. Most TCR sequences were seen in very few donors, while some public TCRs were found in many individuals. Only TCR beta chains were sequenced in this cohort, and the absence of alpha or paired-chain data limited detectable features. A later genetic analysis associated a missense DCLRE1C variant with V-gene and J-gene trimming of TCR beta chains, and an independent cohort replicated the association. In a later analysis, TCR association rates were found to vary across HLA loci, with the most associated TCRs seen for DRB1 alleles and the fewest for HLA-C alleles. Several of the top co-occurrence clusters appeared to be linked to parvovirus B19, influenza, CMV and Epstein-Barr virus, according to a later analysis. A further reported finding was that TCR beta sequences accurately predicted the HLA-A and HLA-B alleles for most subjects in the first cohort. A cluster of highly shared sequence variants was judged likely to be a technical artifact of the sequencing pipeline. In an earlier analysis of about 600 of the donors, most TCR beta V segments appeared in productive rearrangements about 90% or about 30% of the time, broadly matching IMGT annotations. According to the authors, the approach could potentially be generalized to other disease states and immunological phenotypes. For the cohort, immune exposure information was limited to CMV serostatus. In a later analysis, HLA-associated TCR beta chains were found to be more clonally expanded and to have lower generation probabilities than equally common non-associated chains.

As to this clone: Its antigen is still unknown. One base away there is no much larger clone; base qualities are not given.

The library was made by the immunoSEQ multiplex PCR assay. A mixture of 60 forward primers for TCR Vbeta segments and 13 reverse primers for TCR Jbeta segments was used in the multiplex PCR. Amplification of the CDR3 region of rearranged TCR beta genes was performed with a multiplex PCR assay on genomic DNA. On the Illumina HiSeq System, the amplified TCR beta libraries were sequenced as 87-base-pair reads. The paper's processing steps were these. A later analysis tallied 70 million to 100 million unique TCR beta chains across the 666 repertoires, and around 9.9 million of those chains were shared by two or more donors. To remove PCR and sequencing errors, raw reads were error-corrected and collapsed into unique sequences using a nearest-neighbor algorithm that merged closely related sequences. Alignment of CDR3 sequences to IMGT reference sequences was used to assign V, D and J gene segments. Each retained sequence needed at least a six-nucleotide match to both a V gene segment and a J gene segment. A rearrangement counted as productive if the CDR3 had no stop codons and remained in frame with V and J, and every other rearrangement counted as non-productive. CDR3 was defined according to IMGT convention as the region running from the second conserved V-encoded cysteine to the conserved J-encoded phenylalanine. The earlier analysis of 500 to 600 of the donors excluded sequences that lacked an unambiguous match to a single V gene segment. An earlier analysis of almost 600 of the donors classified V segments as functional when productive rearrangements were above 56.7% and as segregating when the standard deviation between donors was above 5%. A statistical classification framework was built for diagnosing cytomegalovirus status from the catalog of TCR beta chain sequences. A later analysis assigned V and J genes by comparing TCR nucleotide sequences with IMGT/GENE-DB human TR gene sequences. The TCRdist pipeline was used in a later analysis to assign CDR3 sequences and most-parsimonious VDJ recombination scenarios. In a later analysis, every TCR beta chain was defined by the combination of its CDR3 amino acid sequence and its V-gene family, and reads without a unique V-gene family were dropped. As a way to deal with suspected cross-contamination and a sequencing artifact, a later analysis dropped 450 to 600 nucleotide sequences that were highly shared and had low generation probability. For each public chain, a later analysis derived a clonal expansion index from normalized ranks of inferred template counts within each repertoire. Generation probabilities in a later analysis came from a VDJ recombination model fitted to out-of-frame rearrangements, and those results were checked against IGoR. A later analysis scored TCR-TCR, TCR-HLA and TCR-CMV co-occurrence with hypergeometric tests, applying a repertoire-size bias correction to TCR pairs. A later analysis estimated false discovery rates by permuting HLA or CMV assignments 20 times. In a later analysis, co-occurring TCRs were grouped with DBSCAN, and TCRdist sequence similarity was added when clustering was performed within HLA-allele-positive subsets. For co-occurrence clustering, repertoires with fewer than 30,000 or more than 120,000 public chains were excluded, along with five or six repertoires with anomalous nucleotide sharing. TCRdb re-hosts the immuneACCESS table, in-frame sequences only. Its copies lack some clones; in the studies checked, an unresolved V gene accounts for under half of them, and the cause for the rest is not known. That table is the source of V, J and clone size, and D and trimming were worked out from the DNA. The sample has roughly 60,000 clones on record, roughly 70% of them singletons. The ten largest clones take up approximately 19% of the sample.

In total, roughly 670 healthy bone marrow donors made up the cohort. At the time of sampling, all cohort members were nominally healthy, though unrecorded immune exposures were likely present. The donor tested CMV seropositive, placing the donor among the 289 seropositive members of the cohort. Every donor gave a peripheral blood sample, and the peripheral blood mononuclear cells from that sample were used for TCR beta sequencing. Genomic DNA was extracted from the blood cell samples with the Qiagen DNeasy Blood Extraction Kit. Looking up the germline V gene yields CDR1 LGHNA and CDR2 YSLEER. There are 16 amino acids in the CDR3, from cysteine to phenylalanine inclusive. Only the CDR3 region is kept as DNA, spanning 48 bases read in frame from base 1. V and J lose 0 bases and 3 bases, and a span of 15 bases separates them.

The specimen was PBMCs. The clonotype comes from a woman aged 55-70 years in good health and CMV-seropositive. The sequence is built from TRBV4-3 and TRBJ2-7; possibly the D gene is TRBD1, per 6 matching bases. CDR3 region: CASSQDRAGDHYEQYF. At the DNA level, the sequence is TGCGCCAGCAGCCAAGATCGGGCAGGGGACCACTACGAGCAGTACTTC.